A selection of T cell receptor beta chains follows, all from one sample in a study of radiotherapy plus CTLA-4 blockade in lung cancer. The protocol was immunoSEQ multiplex PCR, while the TCRdb copy is restricted to in-frame clones and leaves out a portion. This sample has 80,000 to 95,000 clones, with over 80% found just once. The sequencing used peripheral blood, collected from a patient treated with radiotherapy plus ipilimumab. These receptors originate from a human donor with non-small cell lung cancer who had stable disease on radiotherapy plus ipilimumab. Each CDR3 is given with its conserved first and last residue. The order of the fields is CDR3 DNA, CDR3 protein, clone size, D gene, V gene, J gene. A D gene is named only where the DNA matches it firmly. Rows may omit the clone size; those that give it use once, few, many or a size class.

cdr3_nt: TGTGCCAGCAGTTTAGGGCCCGGAGGTACGAACACTGAAGCTTTCTTT
cdr3_aa: CASSLGPGGTNTEAFF
clone_size: -
d_call: -
v_call: TRBV27
j_call: TRBJ1-1

cdr3_nt: TGTGCCAGTTCGGACAGGGGCGGAGCGAGCAATCAGCCCCAGCATTTT
cdr3_aa: CASSDRGGASNQPQHF
clone_size: -
d_call: TRBD1
v_call: TRBV19
j_call: TRBJ1-5

cdr3_nt: TGTGCCAGCAGCCCAAGCGGGTTTAACACAGATACGCAGTATTTT
cdr3_aa: CASSPSGFNTDTQYF
clone_size: -
d_call: -
v_call: TRBV13
j_call: TRBJ2-3

cdr3_nt: TGTGCCAGCAGCTTGGACTCTTCTCCTGAGCAGTTCTTC
cdr3_aa: CASSLDSSPEQFF
clone_size: -
d_call: -
v_call: TRBV7-9
j_call: TRBJ2-1

cdr3_nt: TGTGCCATCAGTGAGTCGTTGGGCTCCTACGAGCAGTACTTC
cdr3_aa: CAISESLGSYEQYF
clone_size: -
d_call: -
v_call: TRBV10-3
j_call: TRBJ2-7

cdr3_nt: TGTGCCCCCCCCCGGGGTGCCCCCCTTGAAGCTTTCTTT
cdr3_aa: CAPPRGAPLEAFF
clone_size: -
d_call: -
v_call: TRBV2
j_call: TRBJ1-1

cdr3_nt: TGCGCCAGCAGCCAAGCTGAATCCTACAATGAGCAGTTCTTC
cdr3_aa: CASSQAESYNEQFF
clone_size: -
d_call: -
v_call: TRBV5-1
j_call: TRBJ2-1

cdr3_nt: TGTGCCAGATTGGGACTAGCGGGGTTGGATACGCAGTATTTT
cdr3_aa: CARLGLAGLDTQYF
clone_size: -
d_call: TRBD2
v_call: TRBV6-1
j_call: TRBJ2-3

cdr3_nt: TGTGCCAGTACGTCTCACAGAGGGTCAGATACGCAGTATTTT
cdr3_aa: CASTSHRGSDTQYF
clone_size: few
d_call: -
v_call: TRBV19
j_call: TRBJ2-3

cdr3_nt: TGTGCCAGCAGCTTGTGGTCCGATGGCTACACCTTC
cdr3_aa: CASSLWSDGYTF
clone_size: few
d_call: -
v_call: TRBV5-6
j_call: TRBJ1-2

cdr3_nt: TGTGCCAGTAGTTCGGGACTAACCGACTCCTACAATGAGCAGTTCTTC
cdr3_aa: CASSSGLTDSYNEQFF
clone_size: -
d_call: TRBD2
v_call: TRBV19
j_call: TRBJ2-1

cdr3_nt: TGTGCCAGCAGCTTAAATGGAAACACCATATATTTT
cdr3_aa: CASSLNGNTIYF
clone_size: -
d_call: -
v_call: TRBV7-9
j_call: TRBJ1-3

cdr3_nt: TGCAGCGTTGATACAGGGGTGAACACTGAAGCTTTCTTT
cdr3_aa: CSVDTGVNTEAFF
clone_size: few
d_call: TRBD1
v_call: TRBV29-1
j_call: TRBJ1-1

cdr3_nt: TGTGCCAGCAGCCAGACCCTTTCCTACAATGAGCAGTTCTTC
cdr3_aa: CASSQTLSYNEQFF
clone_size: -
d_call: -
v_call: TRBV5-5
j_call: TRBJ2-1